This T cell receptor beta chain was identified during a study of T cell repertoires in cytomegalovirus infection. The CDR3 is 13 residues long. V lost 2 bases and J 14 bases, leaving 16 bases between the germline ends. The V gene's germline CDR1 is MNHEY and CDR2 SMNVEV (reference sequence). Note on this clonotype: Its antigen is unidentified.

In TCRdb, the reads were re-called with MiXCR into one record per CDR3 protein. Here the sample spans approximately 1,000,000 distinct CDR3 sequences, roughly 30% being singletons. The chain is built from TRBV27 and TRBJ2-1; D possibly corresponds to TRBD2 (7 bases). This receptor was taken from a human donor in good health (CMV status not recorded). Some clones in this sample may be carry-over from other donors' samples. The sequencing used cultured CD8+ T cells from PBMCs, collected from culture after CMV antigen stimulation. In nucleotides, the CDR3 is TGTGCCAGCAGTTTAGGAAGGGGGGGAAGGGAGTTCTTC. This translates into CASSLGRGGREFF.